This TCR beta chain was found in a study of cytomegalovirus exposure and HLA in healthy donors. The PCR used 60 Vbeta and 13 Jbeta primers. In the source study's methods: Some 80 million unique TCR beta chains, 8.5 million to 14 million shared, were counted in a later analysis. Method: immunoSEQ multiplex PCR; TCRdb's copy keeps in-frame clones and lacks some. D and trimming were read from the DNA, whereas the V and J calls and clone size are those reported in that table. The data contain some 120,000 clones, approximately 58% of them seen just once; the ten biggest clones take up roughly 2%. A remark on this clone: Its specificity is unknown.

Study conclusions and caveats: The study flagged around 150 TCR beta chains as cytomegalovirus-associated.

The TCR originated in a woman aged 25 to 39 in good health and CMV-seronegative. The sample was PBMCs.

The chain's CDR3 is CASSKQGAFTF. CDR3 coding DNA: TGTGCCAGCAGCAAACAGGGGGCTTTCACCTTC. V usage is TRBV9 and J usage is TRBJ1-2; 9 bases are shared with TRBD1. The CDR3 spans 11 residues. V was clipped by 4 bases and J by 13 bases; unmatched bases: 5. Germline CDR1 and CDR2: SGDLS and YYNGEE. The full variable domain, completed using reference TRBV9 and TRBJ1-2, is DSGVTQTPKHLITATGQRVTLRCSPRSGDLSVYWYQQSLDQGLQFLIQYYNGEERAKGNILERFSAQQFPDLHSELNLSSLELGDSALYFCASSKQGAFTFGSGTRLTVV.